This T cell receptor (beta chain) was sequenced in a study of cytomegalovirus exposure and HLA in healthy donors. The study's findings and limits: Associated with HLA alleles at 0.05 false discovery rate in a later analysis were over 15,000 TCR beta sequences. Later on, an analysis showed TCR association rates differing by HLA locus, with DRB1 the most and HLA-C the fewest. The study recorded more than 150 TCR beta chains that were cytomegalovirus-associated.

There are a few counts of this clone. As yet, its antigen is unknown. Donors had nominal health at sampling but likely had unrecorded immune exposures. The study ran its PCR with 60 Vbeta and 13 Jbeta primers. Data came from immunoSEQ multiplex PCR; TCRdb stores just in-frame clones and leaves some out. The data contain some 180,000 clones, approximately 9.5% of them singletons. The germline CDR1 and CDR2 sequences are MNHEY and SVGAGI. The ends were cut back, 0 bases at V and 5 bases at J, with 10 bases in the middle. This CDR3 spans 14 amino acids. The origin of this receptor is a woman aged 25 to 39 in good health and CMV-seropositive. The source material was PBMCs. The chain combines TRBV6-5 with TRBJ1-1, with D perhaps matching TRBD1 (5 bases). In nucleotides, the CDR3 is TGTGCCAGCAGTTACTCGGGGGGTAGGACTGAAGCTTTCTTT. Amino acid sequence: CASSYSGGRTEAFF.